This TCR beta chain was sequenced for a study of T cells in Graves' hyperthyroidism and ophthalmopathy. Whole-study results and caveats: Peripheral blood also featured most of the thyroid clonotypes expanded above 0.001. A 13 V-J model separated ophthalmopathy from stable hyperthyroidism.

Pregnant or lactating patients were excluded, as were those with uncontrolled infection or other autoimmune disease. Based on clinical symptoms, serum thyroxine and TRAb, thyroid ultrasound and orbital computed tomography, diagnoses were reached. This clonotype was seen many times. The antigen is undetermined. Amplified TCR beta CDR3 regions came from RNA transcripts. TCR CDR3 regions were first amplified by RT-PCR with HTBI primers. TCRdb re-derived calls from the multiplex PCR reads in MiXCR, one entry per CDR3 protein. The repertoire consists of around 620,000 distinct CDR3 sequences, with around 46% occurring once and the leading ten covering around a fifth. Germline V gene data show CDR1 as PRHDT and CDR2 as FYEKMQ (reference sequence). This CDR3 comprises 16 residues. With V trimmed by 5 bases and J by 6 bases, 8 bases remained unmatched.

This sequence joins TRBV13 and TRBJ2-2, with TRBD2 matching over 11 bases. The TCR sequence derives from an adult woman with Graves' disease, either hyperthyroidism or ophthalmopathy (not recorded which). Specimen: peripheral blood or thyroid tissue (not recorded which). The CDR3 DNA is TGTGCCAGCAGCACCCAACTAGCGGGAGACCCCGGGGAGCTGTTTTTT. Translated, it gives CASSTQLAGDPGELFF.